This T cell receptor beta chain was recorded in a study of CD8+CD57+ T cells in acquired aplastic anemia. The patients chosen for sequencing had shown expansion of CD8+CD57+ cells (detected by flow cytometry). Blood sampling was performed on the patients, and none of them had received therapy by then. The study profiled TCR beta VDJ and CDR3 using genomic DNA as template. TCRdb recomputed calls from the reads with MiXCR, one row per CDR3 protein. The sample lists about 160,000 distinct CDR3 sequences, 48% seen once, with 25% to 40% in the top ten. The CDR3 totals 14 residues. The germline gives CDR1 SGDLS, CDR2 YYNGEE. V was clipped by 4 bases and J by 4 bases; unmatched bases: 3.

This sequence joins TRBV9 and TRBJ2-7; 12 nucleotides line up with TRBD2. This sequence originates from a human donor with aplastic anemia. Input material: sorted CD4+, CD8+, or CD8+CD57+ T cells (not recorded which) from PBMCs. The CDR3 protein is CASSTGLAGYEQYF. DNA for the CDR3: TGTGCCAGCAGCACCGGACTAGCGGGGTACGAGCAGTACTTC.